A selection of T cell receptor beta chains follows, all from one sample in a study of T cell responses to AZD1222 COVID-19 vaccine. Here immunoSEQ multiplex PCR was the method, and the copy in TCRdb shows in-frame clones only, minus some. Seen here are 53,000 or so clones, 85% observed once, and the top ten hold roughly 19%. Here the sequenced sample was peripheral blood, taken on day 0 of MenACWY control vaccination. The source is an adult in good health. Both conserved end residues are part of each CDR3. D genes are given only for firm matches. Clone size is given for some rows only: seen once, a few or many times, or a class if the clone is expanded.

v_call	cdr3_length	d_call	j_call	clone_size	cdr3_nt	cdr3_aa
TRBV7-2	15	TRBD2	TRBJ2-1	-	TGTGCCAGCAGCCCCGTAGCGGGGAGGTACAATGAGCAGTTCTTC	CASSPVAGRYNEQFF
TRBV5-6	15	TRBD1	TRBJ1-3	-	TGTGCCAGCAGCGTACGACAGGGGGTCGGAAACACCATATATTTT	CASSVRQGVGNTIYF
TRBV28	12	-	TRBJ2-5	-	TGTGCCAGCCAGGACCCCCGGGAGACCCAGTACTTC	CASQDPRETQYF
TRBV7-2	15	TRBD1	TRBJ2-3	-	TGTGCCAGCAGCTCGGGGACAGGGTTTGCAGATACGCAGTATTTT	CASSSGTGFADTQYF
TRBV30	13	-	TRBJ1-5	once	TGTGCCTGGAGTGTACACGGGGGTCAGCCCCAGCATTTT	CAWSVHGGQPQHF
TRBV2	14	TRBD1	TRBJ2-7	-	TGTGCCAGCAGTGAGGACCTAGGACAGGGCGAGCAGTACTTC	CASSEDLGQGEQYF
TRBV7-2	13	-	TRBJ2-7	-	TGTGCCAGCAGCTTGGGGAGATCGTACGAGCAGTACTTC	CASSLGRSYEQYF
TRBV28	15	-	TRBJ1-6	once	TGTGCCAGCAGGTTCGAACGGGCATCGAATTCACCCCTCCACTTT	CASRFERASNSPLHF
TRBV5-6	14	TRBD1	TRBJ2-5	-	TGTGCCAGCAGCTCCCGGACAGGGAGTAAGACCCAGTACTTC	CASSSRTGSKTQYF
TRBV28	15	-	TRBJ2-3	-	TGTGCCAGCAGTCGGTCGGCTACGGGGAAAGATACGCAGTATTTT	CASSRSATGKDTQYF
TRBV9	16	TRBD1	TRBJ1-2	once	TGTGCCAGCAGCGTAGCAGGACAGGGGAAGGACTATGGCTACACCTTC	CASSVAGQGKDYGYTF
TRBV5-3	18	-	TRBJ2-5	few	TGTGCCAGAAGCTCTGGATGGAGGGGGCGGGAGTACCAAGAGACCCAGTACTTC	CARSSGWRGREYQETQYF
TRBV7-2	13	-	TRBJ2-5	-	TGTGCCAGCAGCTTAGTCGGCGGGGAGACCCAGTACTTC	CASSLVGGETQYF
TRBV28	16	-	TRBJ2-3	-	TGTGCCAGCAGCCCAGGGCTCTGGGGTAGCACAGATACGCAGTATTTT	CASSPGLWGSTDTQYF
TRBV18	16	-	TRBJ1-4	-	TGTGCCAGCTCAGCGTATGAGGCCGGGACTAATGAAAAACTGTTTTTT	CASSAYEAGTNEKLFF
TRBV6-4	16	TRBD1	TRBJ2-3	once	TGTGCCAGCAGTGACGCAGGGGGCGCTGGCACAGATACGCAGTATTTT	CASSDAGGAGTDTQYF
TRBV4-1	15	-	TRBJ2-1	-	TGCGCCAGCAGCCAAGAAGATCAAGTCTACAATGAGCAGTTCTTC	CASSQEDQVYNEQFF
TRBV7-8	16	-	TRBJ2-7	-	TGTGCCAGCAGCTTATTCGCCCAACGGTCGTCCTACGAGCAGTACTTC	CASSLFAQRSSYEQYF
TRBV29-1	14	-	TRBJ2-7	-	TGCAGCGTTGTCCTTTCAGGGGTCTCCTACGAGCAGTACTTC	CSVVLSGVSYEQYF
TRBV28	16	TRBD1	TRBJ1-2	-	TGTGCCAGCAGTTTATTGCCCAGGGGGTATAGGAGTGGCTACACCTTC	CASSLLPRGYRSGYTF
TRBV20-1	13	TRBD1	TRBJ2-1	-	TGCAGTGCTAGTGTGGGACAGGAAAATGAGCAGTTCTTC	CSASVGQENEQFF
TRBV15	15	TRBD1	TRBJ2-4	-	TGTGCCACCAGCAGCTCGGACAGGGGGCTCGACATTCAGTACTTC	CATSSSDRGLDIQYF
TRBV4-1	16	TRBD2	TRBJ2-2	-	TGCGCCAGCAGCCAAGTCACCGGGACTAGCACCGGGGAGCTGTTTTTT	CASSQVTGTSTGELFF
TRBV10-2	16	-	TRBJ2-5	-	TGCGCCAGCAGTGAGGTCACAGCATCCCCTGGAGAGACCCAGTACTTC	CASSEVTASPGETQYF
TRBV4-3	17	TRBD2	TRBJ2-5	-	TGCGCCAGCAGCCAAGATGGGGGCGGGAGGGGCCAAGAGACCCAGTACTTC	CASSQDGGGRGQETQYF